This TCR beta chain stems from a study of T-cell reconstitution after alpha-beta-depleted transplantation in children. The study, taken as a whole, reports: Newly produced T cells mostly provided counts and TCRbeta diversity after one year, as hyperexpanded clones declined.

This clonotype was seen repeatedly, ten times or more. Its antigen is currently unknown. Library preparation (for TCRbeta) was performed with unique molecular identifiers. TCRdb redid the calling of the PCR reads with MiXCR, one entry per CDR3 protein. The table includes tens of thousands of distinct CDR3 sequences, 13% to 15% detected once. The CDR3 has 22 amino acids. V gave up 3 bases and J gave up 0 bases; unmatched junction bases: 22. Germline V gene sequence: CDR1 SSHAT, CDR2 FNYEAQ (reference sequence). This receptor was obtained from a male patient between 2 and 10 years old who had a stem cell transplant for acute lymphoblastic leukemia, so the T cells may come from the graft donor. The sample was PBMCs, mostly from graft donor cells, taken 180 days after TCRalphabeta/CD19-depleted stem cell transplant. The chain is built from TRBV7-7 and TRBJ2-3; 9 nucleotides align to TRBD1. As DNA, the CDR3 is TGTGCCAGCAGCTTCCCTTGGATCGATGAGGGACAGGGCTTTACCAGCACAGATACGCAGTATTTT. It translates to CASSFPWIDEGQGFTSTDTQYF.